This T cell receptor beta chain was captured in a study of CD8+ T cells in alopecia areata. V gave up 4 bases and J gave up 10 bases; unmatched junction bases: 8. CDR3 size: 14 residues. Germline assignment: CDR1 SGHNT and CDR2 YYREEE (reference sequence). cDNA prepared by RNA extraction and subsequent reverse transcription served as the template for sequencing. TCRdb's copy holds only in-frame clones and misses some; the assay was immunoSEQ multiplex PCR. The repertoire has over 200,000 clones, 50% to 70% of them found once; the top ten carry approximately 0.5%. The sequence was obtained from a human donor with alopecia areata. The gene calls are TRBV5-4 and TRBJ1-6; 7 bases line up with TRBD1. This specimen consisted of CD4+ T cells sorted from blood, obtained at week 0. CDR3 DNA: TGTGCCAGCAGCCGGACAGGATGGGAGTCACCCCTCCACTTT. Residues: CASSRTGWESPLHF.